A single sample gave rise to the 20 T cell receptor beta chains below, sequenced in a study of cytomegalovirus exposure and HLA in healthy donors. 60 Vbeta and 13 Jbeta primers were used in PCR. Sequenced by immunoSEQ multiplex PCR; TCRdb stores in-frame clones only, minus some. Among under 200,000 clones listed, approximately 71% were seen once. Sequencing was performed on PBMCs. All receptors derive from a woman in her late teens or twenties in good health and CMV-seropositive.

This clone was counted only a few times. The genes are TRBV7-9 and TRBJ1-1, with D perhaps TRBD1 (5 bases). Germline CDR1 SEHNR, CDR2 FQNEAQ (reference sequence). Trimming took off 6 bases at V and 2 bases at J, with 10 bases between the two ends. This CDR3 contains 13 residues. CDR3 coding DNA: TGTGCCAGCAGTTTGACAGATAACACTGAAGCTTTCTTT. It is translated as CASSLTDNTEAFF.

The CDR3 loop is CASSSGHQYEQYF. DNA of the CDR3: TGTGCCAGCAGCTCCGGTCACCAATACGAGCAGTACTTC. The genes are TRBV7-9 and TRBJ2-7; D is ambiguous. Germline lookup yields CDR1 SEHNR and CDR2 FQNEAQ (reference sequence). The CDR3 extends over 13 amino acids. V lost 4 bases and J 4 bases, leaving 11 bases between the germline ends.

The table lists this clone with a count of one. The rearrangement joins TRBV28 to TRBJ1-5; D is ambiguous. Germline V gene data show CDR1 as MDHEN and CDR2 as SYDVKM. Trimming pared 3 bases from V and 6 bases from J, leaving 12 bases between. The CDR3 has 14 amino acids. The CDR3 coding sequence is TGTGCCAGCAGTTTCTATACCGGCGGTCAGCCCCAGCATTTT. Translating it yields CASSFYTGGQPQHF.

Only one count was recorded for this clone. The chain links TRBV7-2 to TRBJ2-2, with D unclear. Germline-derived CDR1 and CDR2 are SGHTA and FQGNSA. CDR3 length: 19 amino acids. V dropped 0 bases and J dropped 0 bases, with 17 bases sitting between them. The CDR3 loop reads CASSLALRLRYTNTGELFF. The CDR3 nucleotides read TGTGCCAGCAGCTTAGCGCTTCGTTTGAGGTATACGAACACCGGGGAGCTGTTTTTT.

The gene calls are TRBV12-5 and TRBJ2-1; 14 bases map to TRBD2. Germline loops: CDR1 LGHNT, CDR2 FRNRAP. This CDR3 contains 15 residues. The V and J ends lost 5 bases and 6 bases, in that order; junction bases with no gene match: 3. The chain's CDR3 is CASGPGLAGGNEQFF. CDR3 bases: TGTGCTAGTGGTCCAGGACTAGCGGGAGGCAATGAGCAGTTCTTC.

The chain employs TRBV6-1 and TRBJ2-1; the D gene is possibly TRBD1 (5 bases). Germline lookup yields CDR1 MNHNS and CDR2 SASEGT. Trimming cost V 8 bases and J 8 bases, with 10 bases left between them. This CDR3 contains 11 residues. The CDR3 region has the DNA TGTGCCAGCCCGGAAGGGGATGAGCAGTTCTTC. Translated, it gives CASPEGDEQFF.

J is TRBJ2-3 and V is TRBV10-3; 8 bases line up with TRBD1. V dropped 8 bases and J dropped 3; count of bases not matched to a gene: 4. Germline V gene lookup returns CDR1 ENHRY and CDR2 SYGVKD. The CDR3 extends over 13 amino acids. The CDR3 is CAIGQGRTDTQYF. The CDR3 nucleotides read TGTGCCATCGGACAGGGCCGGACAGATACGCAGTATTTT.

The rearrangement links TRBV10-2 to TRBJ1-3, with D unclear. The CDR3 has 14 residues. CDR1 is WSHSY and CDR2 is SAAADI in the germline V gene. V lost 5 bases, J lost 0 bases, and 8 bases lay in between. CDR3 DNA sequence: TGCGCCAGCAGTACCGGGTCCTCTGGAAACACCATATATTTT. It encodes CASSTGSSGNTIYF.

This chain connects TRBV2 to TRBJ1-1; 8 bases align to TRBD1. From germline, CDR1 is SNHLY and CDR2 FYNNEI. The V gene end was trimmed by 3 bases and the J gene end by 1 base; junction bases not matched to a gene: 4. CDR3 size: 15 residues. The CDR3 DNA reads TGTGCCAGCAGTGACTCGACAGGGGCGAACACTGAAGCTTTCTTT. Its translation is CASSDSTGANTEAFF.

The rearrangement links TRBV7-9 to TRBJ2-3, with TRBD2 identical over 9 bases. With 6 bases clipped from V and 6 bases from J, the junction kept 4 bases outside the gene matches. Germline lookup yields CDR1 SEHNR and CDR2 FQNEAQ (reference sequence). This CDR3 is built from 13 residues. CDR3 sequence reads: CASRQGLADTQYF. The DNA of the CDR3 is TGTGCCAGCAGACAAGGACTAGCGGATACGCAGTATTTT.

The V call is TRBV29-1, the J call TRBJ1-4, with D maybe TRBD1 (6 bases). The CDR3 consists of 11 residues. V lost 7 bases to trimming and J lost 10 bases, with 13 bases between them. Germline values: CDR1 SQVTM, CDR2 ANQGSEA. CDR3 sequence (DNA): TGCAGCGCCGTAGGGGGGGGAAAACTGTTTTTT. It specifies CSAVGGGKLFF.

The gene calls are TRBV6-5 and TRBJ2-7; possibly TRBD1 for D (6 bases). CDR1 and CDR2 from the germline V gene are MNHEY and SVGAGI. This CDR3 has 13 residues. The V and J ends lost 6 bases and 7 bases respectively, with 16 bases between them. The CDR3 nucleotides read TGTGCCAGCAGCGAAGTCTGGACAGCGGAGCAGTACTTC. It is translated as CASSEVWTAEQYF.

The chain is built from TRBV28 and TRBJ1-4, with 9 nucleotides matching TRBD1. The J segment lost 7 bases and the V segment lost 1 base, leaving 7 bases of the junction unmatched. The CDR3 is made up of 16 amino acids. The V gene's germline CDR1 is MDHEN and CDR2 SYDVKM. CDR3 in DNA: TGTGCCAGCAGTTTATTACGACAGGGGGAGGGTGAAAAACTGTTTTTT. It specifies CASSLLRQGEGEKLFF. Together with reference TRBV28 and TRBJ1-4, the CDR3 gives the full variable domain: DVKVTQSSRYLVKRTGEKVFLECVQDMDHENMFWYRQDPGLGLRLIYFSYDVKMKEKGDIPEGYSVSREKKERFSLILESASTNQTSMYLCASSLLRQGEGEKLFFGSGTQLSVL.

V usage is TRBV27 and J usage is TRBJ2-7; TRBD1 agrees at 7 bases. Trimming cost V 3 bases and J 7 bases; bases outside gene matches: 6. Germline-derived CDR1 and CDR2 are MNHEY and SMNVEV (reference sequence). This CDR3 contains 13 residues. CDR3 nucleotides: TGTGCCAGCAGTTTTGTAACGACAGGGGAGCAGTACTTC. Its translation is CASSFVTTGEQYF.

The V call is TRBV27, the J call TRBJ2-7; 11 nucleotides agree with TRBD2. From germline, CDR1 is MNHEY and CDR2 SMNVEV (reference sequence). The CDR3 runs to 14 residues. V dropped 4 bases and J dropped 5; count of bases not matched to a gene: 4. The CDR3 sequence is CASSSLTSGDEQYF. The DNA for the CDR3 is TGTGCCAGCAGTTCTCTGACTAGCGGGGACGAGCAGTACTTC.

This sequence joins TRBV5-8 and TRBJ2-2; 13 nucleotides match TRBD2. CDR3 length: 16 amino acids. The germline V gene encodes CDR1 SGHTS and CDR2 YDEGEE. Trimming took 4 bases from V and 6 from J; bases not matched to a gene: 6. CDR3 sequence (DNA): TGTGCCAGCAGCGTACGGACTAGCGGGAGCGCCGGGGAGCTGTTTTTT. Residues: CASSVRTSGSAGELFF. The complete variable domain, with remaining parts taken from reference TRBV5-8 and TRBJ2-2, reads EAGVTQSPTHLIKTRGQQATLRCSPISGHTSVYWYQQALGLGLQFLLWYDEGEERNRGNFPPRFSGRQFPNYSSELNVNALELEDSALYLCASSVRTSGSAGELFFGEGSRLTVL.

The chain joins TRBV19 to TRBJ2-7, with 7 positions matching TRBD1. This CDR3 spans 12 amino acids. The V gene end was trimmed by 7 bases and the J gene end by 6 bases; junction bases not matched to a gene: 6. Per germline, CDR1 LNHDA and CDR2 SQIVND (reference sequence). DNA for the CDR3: TGTGCCAGTACCAACAGGGGTGGCGAGCAGTACTTC. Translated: CASTNRGGEQYF.

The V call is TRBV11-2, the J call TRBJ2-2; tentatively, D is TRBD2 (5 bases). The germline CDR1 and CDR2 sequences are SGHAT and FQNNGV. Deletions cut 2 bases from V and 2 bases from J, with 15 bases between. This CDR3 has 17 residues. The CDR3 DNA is TGTGCCAGCAGCTTAAGGTGGGAGTCAGTCAACACCGGGGAGCTGTTTTTT. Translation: CASSLRWESVNTGELFF. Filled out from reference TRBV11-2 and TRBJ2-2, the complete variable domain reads EAGVAQSPRYKIIEKRQSVAFWCNPISGHATLYWYQQILGQGPKLLIQFQNNGVVDDSQLPKDRFSAERLKGVDSTLKIQPAKLEDSAVYLCASSLRWESVNTGELFFGEGSRLTVL.

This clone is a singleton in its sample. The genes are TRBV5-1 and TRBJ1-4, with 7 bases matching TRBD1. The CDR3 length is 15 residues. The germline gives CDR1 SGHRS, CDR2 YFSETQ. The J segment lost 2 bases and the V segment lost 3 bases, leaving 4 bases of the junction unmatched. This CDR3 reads CASSYGRGTNEKLFF. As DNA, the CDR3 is TGCGCCAGCAGCTATGGCAGGGGGACTAATGAAAAACTGTTTTTT.

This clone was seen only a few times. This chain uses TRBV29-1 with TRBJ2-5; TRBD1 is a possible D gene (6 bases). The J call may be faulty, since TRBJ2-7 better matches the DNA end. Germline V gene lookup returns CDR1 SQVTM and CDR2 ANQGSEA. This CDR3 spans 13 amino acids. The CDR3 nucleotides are TGCAGCGTCTCCGGGACAATTACTATCGAGCAGTACTTC. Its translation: CSVSGTITIEQYF.